Below are 15 T cell receptor beta chains sequenced from a single sample in a study of CD4 and CD8 cells across lung adenocarcinoma regions. TCRdb redid the calling of the PCR reads with MiXCR, one entry per CDR3 protein. Of fewer than 20,000 distinct CDR3 sequences listed, around 56% are singletons. Sequencing was carried out using CD8+ T cells from the center of a lung tumor. Receptor source: a female donor with lung adenocarcinoma. The CD4 and CD8 labels of this study may be unreliable.

This clonotype ranks as medium-sized (0.01 to 0.1%). This chain joins TRBV6-1 and TRBJ2-3, with D possibly matching TRBD1 (6 bases). In germline, CDR1 is MNHNS, CDR2 SASEGT. Between the trimmed V and J ends, which lost 5 bases and 6 bases, there was a span of 18 bases. The CDR3 runs 15 residues. CDR3 coding DNA: TGTGCCAGCAGTCATGTGGAAGGGGGAATCGATACGCAGTATTTT. This gives the protein CASSHVEGGIDTQYF.

The chain links TRBV6-1 to TRBJ2-3; 9 bases fit TRBD1. There are 17 residues in the CDR3. J lost 2 bases, V lost 6 bases, and 12 bases had no gene match. CDR1 MNHNS and CDR2 SASEGT come from the germline V gene. The CDR3 here is CASRPSNRGRITDTQYF. The CDR3 nucleotides are TGTGCCAGCAGACCAAGCAACAGGGGGCGCATCACAGATACGCAGTATTTT.

This clonotype turned up a few times. The chain employs TRBV12-3 or TRBV12-4 and TRBJ1-2; D ambiguous. The V end lost 5 bases, the J end lost 4 bases, and 26 bases lay between the germline ends. The CDR3 has 18 amino acids. CDR3 sequence reads: CASSLLLGEYIAGYGYTF. The CDR3 nucleotides read TGTGCCAGCAGTCTATTGTTGGGAGAGTATATAGCAGGCTATGGCTACACCTTC.

J is TRBJ2-5 and V is TRBV6-1; no firm D call. Trimming left V 9 bases short and J 4 bases short, with 6 bases between. The germline V gene has CDR1 MNHNS and CDR2 SASEGT. CDR3 size: 10 residues. The CDR3 nucleotides read TGTGCCAGTGGGTCAGAGACCCAGTACTTC. It is translated as CASGSETQYF.

The genes are TRBV11-2 and TRBJ2-1, with TRBD2 as a possible D gene (7 bases). Germline lookup yields CDR1 SGHAT and CDR2 FQNNGV. The ends were cut back, 4 bases at V and 8 bases at J, with 36 bases in the middle. This CDR3 spans 21 amino acids. CDR3 nucleotide sequence: TGTGCCAGCAGCTGGGGTAGGGGGGGGGGAGGGCGGGCACCACTCGGGGATGAGCAGTTCTTC. Its translation: CASSWGRGGGGRAPLGDEQFF.

Regarding this clonotype: Germline is not matched at one junction end, which may reflect a read error. The chain combines TRBV6-1 with TRBJ2-4; no clear D gene. Per germline, CDR1 MNHNS and CDR2 SASEGT. The CDR3 covers 15 residues. CDR3 amino acids: CASSEGRRLKDMQYF. The CDR3 nucleotides are TGTGCCAGCAGTGAGGGCAGAAGACTCAAAGATATGCAGTACTTT.

This clonotype qualifies as medium-sized. The J gene is TRBJ1-1, the V gene TRBV6-5; no firm D call. Trimming pared 2 bases from V and 1 base from J, leaving 8 bases between. CDR1 is MNHEY and CDR2 is SVGAGI in the germline V gene. There are 14 residues in the CDR3. The CDR3 region is CASSYRAGNTEAFF. CDR3 DNA sequence: TGTGCCAGCAGTTACAGGGCGGGGAACACTGAAGCTTTCTTT.

This clonotype was counted ten times or more. V usage is TRBV27 and J usage is TRBJ2-1; D remains ambiguous. V was clipped by 8 bases and J by 0 bases, with 8 bases between them. This CDR3 has 13 amino acids. Germline assignment: CDR1 MNHEY and CDR2 SMNVEV (reference sequence). The CDR3: CASSGRSYNEQFF. Here the CDR3 DNA reads TGTGCCAGCTCCGGCCGCTCCTACAATGAGCAGTTCTTC.

The chain combines TRBV6-1 with TRBJ2-1; TRBD1 matches at 7 bases. The tail of the sequence fits TRBJ2-5 better, so the J call may be wrong. CDR1 is MNHNS and CDR2 is SASEGT in the germline V gene. The CDR3 spans 14 residues. The CDR3 loop is CASTLNRGDRAQYF. DNA of the CDR3: TGTGCCAGCACTCTGAACAGGGGTGATAGGGCCCAGTACTTC.

The table lists this clonotype with many counts. V gene TRBV7-6 combines with J gene TRBJ2-1; 13 bases match TRBD2. Germline assignment: CDR1 SGHVS and CDR2 FNYEAQ. The CDR3 spans 16 residues. V lost 5 bases to trimming and J lost 7 bases; unmatched junction nucleotides: 8. This CDR3 reads CASSGRTSGSRNEQFF. The DNA of the CDR3 is TGTGCCAGCAGCGGAAGGACTAGCGGGAGTAGGAATGAGCAGTTCTTC.

The CDR3 protein is CASRAVSGKDTQYF. CDR3 DNA sequence: TGTGCCAGCAGGGCGGTGTCTGGCAAAGATACGCAGTACTTC. The chain joins TRBV27 to TRBJ2-4; D call uncertain. V dropped 6 bases and J dropped 13 bases, with 22 bases sitting between them. The germline gives CDR1 MNHEY, CDR2 SMNVEV (reference sequence). This CDR3 contains 14 residues.

This clonotype appeared a single time. The junction shows a germline mismatch at one end, possibly a read error. The CDR3 protein is CGSSEAPLGKDTQYF. The CDR3 DNA reads TGTGGCAGCAGTGAGGCGCCGCTGGGGAAAGATACGCAGTATTTT. V gene TRBV6-1 combines with J gene TRBJ2-3; D not resolved. The CDR3 loop spans 15 amino acids. Per the germline V gene, CDR1 is MNHNS and CDR2 is SASEGT.

This clonotype was counted a few times. J is TRBJ2-2 and V is TRBV6-5; no reliable D call. Between the trimmed V and J ends, which lost 4 bases and 6 bases, there was a span of 12 bases. The length of the CDR3 is 14 residues. Germline CDR1 MNHEY, CDR2 SVGAGI. The CDR3 sequence is CASSWERVAGELFF. CDR3 nucleotides: TGTGCCAGCAGTTGGGAAAGGGTGGCCGGGGAGCTGTTTTTT.

This chain uses TRBV5-4 with TRBJ2-1, with D possibly being TRBD2 (5 bases). This CDR3 has 16 amino acids. V was trimmed by 5 bases and J by 4 bases, leaving 19 bases between them. The germline V gene encodes CDR1 SGHNT and CDR2 YYREEE (reference sequence). CDR3 nucleotide sequence: TGTGCCAGCAGTCCCGTAGGTGGGAGTGGGTACAATGAGCAGTTCTTC. Translating it yields CASSPVGGSGYNEQFF. Full variable domain (missing parts from reference TRBV5-4 and TRBJ2-1): ETGVTQSPTHLIKTRGQQVTLRCSSQSGHNTVSWYQQALGQGPQFIFQYYREEENGRGNFPPRFSGLQFPNYSSELNVNALELDDSALYLCASSPVGGSGYNEQFFGPGTRLTVL.

Turning to this clonotype: One end of the junction does not line up with germline, which may come from a read error. The chain employs TRBV6-1 and TRBJ2-3; D unresolved. The CDR3 length is 16 residues. Germline V gives CDR1 MNHNS, CDR2 SASEGT. CDR3 region: CASSEAGFSSTDTQYF. DNA for the CDR3: TGTGCCAGCAGTGAAGCGGGGTTCAGTTCCACAGACACGCAGTACTTT.